Listed below are T cell receptor beta chains from one sample, sequenced in a study of OX40 agonist ivuxolimab in advanced cancers. Libraries were prepared by immunoSEQ multiplex PCR; TCRdb keeps only in-frame clonotypes and omits some of them. Among 14,000 to 15,000 clones listed, roughly nine tenths were seen once. Sample: CD4+ or CD8+ T cells sorted from blood, taken in a trial of the OX40 agonist ivuxolimab. These receptors were obtained from an adult with an advanced solid tumor such as melanoma, head and neck, liver or kidney cancer. Each CDR3 is given with its conserved first and last residue. A D gene is named only where the DNA matches it firmly. A row's size may be missing; if present it is once, few, many or a size class.

TRBV2,-,TRBJ2-7,-,TGTGCCAGCACTGTCCTAACCTCCTACGAGCAGTACTTC,CASTVLTSYEQYF
TRBV27,-,TRBJ2-7,-,TGTGCCAGCAGTTTCGGGGGCTCGGAGTCCTACGAGCAGTACTTC,CASSFGGSESYEQYF
TRBV13,TRBD2,TRBJ2-1,-,TGTGCCAGCAGCTTAGAATCTAGCGGGAGTTCTGATGAGCAGTTCTTC,CASSLESSGSSDEQFF
TRBV5-6,-,TRBJ2-7,once,TGTGCCAGCAGCTTTGGCAGCCTAACCTACGAGCAGTACTTC,CASSFGSLTYEQYF
TRBV15,TRBD1,TRBJ1-5,-,TGTGCCACCAGCTCGGACAGGACTCAGCCCCAGCATTTT,CATSSDRTQPQHF
TRBV13,-,TRBJ2-2,-,TGTGCCAGCAGCTCAGGTCCGGGGAACACCGGGGAGCTGTTTTTT,CASSSGPGNTGELFF
TRBV9,TRBD2,TRBJ2-1,-,TGTGCCAGCAGCGTATTTACTAGCGGTCGACATGATGAGCAGTTCTTC,CASSVFTSGRHDEQFF
TRBV7-8,-,TRBJ2-7,-,TGTGCCAGCAGCTTAGCGTCAGGGAGCCCCTACGAGCAGTACTTC,CASSLASGSPYEQYF
TRBV6-1,TRBD2,TRBJ2-7,-,TGTGCCAGCAGCCAAAGCGGGACCTACTACGAGCAGTACTTC,CASSQSGTYYEQYF
TRBV6-1,-,TRBJ2-7,-,TGTGCCAGTAGGGACATCGGGTACGAGCAGTACTTC,CASRDIGYEQYF
TRBV19,-,TRBJ1-2,-,TGTGCCAGTTCCCCCAGGGAAGACTATGGCTACACCTTC,CASSPREDYGYTF
TRBV2,-,TRBJ2-7,once,TGTGCCAGCAAGGGATACGAGCAGTACTTC,CASKGYEQYF
TRBV7-3,TRBD2,TRBJ2-3,-,TGTGCCAGCAGCAAAATGGGGGCTAGCGGGAGCCGGGTCCTTGGGACAGATACGCAGTATTTT,CASSKMGASGSRVLGTDTQYF
TRBV5-8,-,TRBJ2-1,-,TGTGCCAGCAGCTTGGAACGAAGGGCAGTAGCCTCCTACAATGAGCAGTTCTTC,CASSLERRAVASYNEQFF
TRBV6-5,-,TRBJ2-7,-,TGTGCCAGCAGTTACTGTCAGTCCTGTGAGCAGTACTTC,CASSYCQSCEQYF
TRBV19,-,TRBJ2-1,few,TGTGCCAGTAGTTTGTCGGACCCCTTTTACAATGAGCAGTTCTTC,CASSLSDPFYNEQFF
TRBV9,TRBD1,TRBJ1-2,-,TGTGCCAGCAGCCTAGGTCCCGGGACAGGGGCGGAGGGCTACACCTTC,CASSLGPGTGAEGYTF
TRBV29-1,-,TRBJ2-1,-,TGCAGCGTTGTCGCGTTAGCGGTTCCCGTTTACAATGAGCAGTTCTTC,CSVVALAVPVYNEQFF
TRBV7-2,-,TRBJ2-7,once,TGTGCCAGCAGCTTAGTCCCAGGGGAGGGGAAATACGAGCAGTACTTC,CASSLVPGEGKYEQYF
TRBV27,-,TRBJ2-1,once,TGTGCCAGCAGTTTATCGTCCCCACCATACAATGAGCAGTTCTTC,CASSLSSPPYNEQFF
TRBV5-5,-,TRBJ1-2,-,TGTGCCAGCAGCTTGCTGGAGGATAACTATGGCTACACCTTC,CASSLLEDNYGYTF
TRBV28,-,TRBJ2-3,-,TGTGCCAGCAGCTCCGGAGGGGTTAGCACAGATACGCAGTATTTT,CASSSGGVSTDTQYF
TRBV27,-,TRBJ1-4,once,TGTGCCAGCAGTCCGTACCGGGACACGGGTAATGAAAAACTGTTTTTT,CASSPYRDTGNEKLFF
TRBV2,TRBD1,TRBJ1-5,once,TGTGCCAGCAGTGAAGGAGGGGGCCTTCATAATCAGCCCCAGCATTTT,CASSEGGGLHNQPQHF
TRBV7-3,-,TRBJ2-5,once,TGTGCCAGCAGCCCGGGGCCACAAGAGACCCAGTACTTC,CASSPGPQETQYF
TRBV4-2,-,TRBJ1-1,-,TGTGCCAGCAGCCAAGGGCCGACGAACACTGAAGCTTTCTTT,CASSQGPTNTEAFF
TRBV25-1,-,TRBJ2-1,-,TGTGCCAGCAGTGATCTGGCAGGGGAGTCAAGCTCCTACAATGAGCAGTTCTTC,CASSDLAGESSSYNEQFF
TRBV6-1,-,TRBJ2-5,-,TGTGCCAGCAGTGAATTAGACAGGACAAATCTGGGGGAGACCCAGTACTTC,CASSELDRTNLGETQYF
TRBV27,-,TRBJ2-3,-,TGTGCCAGCAGTTTTGCGGGGCCGGATACGCAGTATTTT,CASSFAGPDTQYF
TRBV5-8,TRBD2,TRBJ2-1,-,TGTGCCAGCAGCTTGGCTGGACTAGGGTTCGATGAGCAGTTCTTC,CASSLAGLGFDEQFF
TRBV18,-,TRBJ2-2,-,TGTGCCAGCTCATCCCTATCCGGGGAGCTGTTTTTT,CASSSLSGELFF
TRBV19,TRBD1,TRBJ1-5,once,TGTGCCAGTAGTGGACAGGGGGGGACGAACAATCAGCCCCAGCATTTT,CASSGQGGTNNQPQHF
TRBV29-1,-,TRBJ2-1,-,TGCAGCGTTGTGCCGTTTGAGTATGATCTTGGGAATGAGCAGTTCTTC,CSVVPFEYDLGNEQFF
TRBV15,TRBD2,TRBJ2-3,-,TGTGCCACCAGCAGAGAATCCATCGGGGGGTTAACAGATACGCAGTATTTT,CATSRESIGGLTDTQYF
TRBV7-9,TRBD2,TRBJ2-1,-,TGTGCCAGCAGCCAGGGACTAGCGGGAACCTACAATGAGCAGTTCTTC,CASSQGLAGTYNEQFF